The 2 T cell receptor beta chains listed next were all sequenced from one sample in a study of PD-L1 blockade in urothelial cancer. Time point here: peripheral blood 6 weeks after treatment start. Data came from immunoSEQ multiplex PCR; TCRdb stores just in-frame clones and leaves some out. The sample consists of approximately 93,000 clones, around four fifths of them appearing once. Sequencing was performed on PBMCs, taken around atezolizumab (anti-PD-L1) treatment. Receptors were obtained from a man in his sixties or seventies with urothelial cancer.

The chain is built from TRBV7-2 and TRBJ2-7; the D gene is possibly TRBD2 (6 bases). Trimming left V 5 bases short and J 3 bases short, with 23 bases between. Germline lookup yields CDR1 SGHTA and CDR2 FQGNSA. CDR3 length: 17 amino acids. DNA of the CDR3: TGTGCCAGCAGCCTAAGTTACGCGGGGCCCAGGCGCTACGAGCAGTACTTC. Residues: CASSLSYAGPRRYEQYF.

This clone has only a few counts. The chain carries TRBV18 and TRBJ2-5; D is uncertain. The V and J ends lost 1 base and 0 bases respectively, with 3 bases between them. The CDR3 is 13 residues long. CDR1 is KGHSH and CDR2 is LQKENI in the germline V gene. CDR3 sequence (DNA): TGTGCCAGCTCACCACTTAACCAAGAGACCCAGTACTTC. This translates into CASSPLNQETQYF. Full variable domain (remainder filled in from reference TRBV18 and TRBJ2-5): NAGVMQNPRHLVRRRGQEARLRCSPMKGHSHVYWYRQLPEEGLKFMVYLQKENIIDESGMPKERFSAEFPKEGPSILRIQQVVRGDSAAYFCASSPLNQETQYFGPGTRLLVL.